This section outlines one T cell receptor beta chain sequence together with its context. As yet, its antigen is unknown. Libraries were prepared by immunoSEQ multiplex PCR; TCRdb keeps only in-frame clonotypes and omits some of them. In the table there are about 120,000 clones, about 90% of which are singletons. The sample belongs to a study of T cell responses to AZD1222 COVID-19 vaccine. Overall study results and limits: Two doses of AZD1222 preceded a rise in Spike-specific TCR breadth and depth.

The sequence was obtained from an adult in good health. This material consisted of peripheral blood, taken on day 0 of AZD1222 vaccination.

The CDR3 reads CASSLGRTGNYEQYF. CDR3 in DNA: TGTGCCAGCAGCTTGGGGAGGACAGGGAACTACGAGCAGTACTTC. The chain uses TRBV11-2 and TRBJ2-7, with 8 bases lining up with TRBD1. CDR1 and CDR2 from the germline V gene are SGHAT and FQNNGV. CDR3 length equals 15 residues. J gave up 3 bases and V 3 bases, and 7 bases lay outside the gene matches.